This T cell receptor (beta chain) appears in the sequencing data of a study of siplizumab effects on memory and regulatory T cells. Sequencing was performed with immunoSEQ multiplex PCR; in TCRdb, only in-frame clones are kept and a portion is missing. Of 85,000 to 130,000 clones listed, more than 85% are singletons. V was trimmed by 3 bases and J by 8 bases, leaving 8 bases between them. The CDR3 runs to 12 residues. Germline V CDR1 and CDR2: SGHNT, YENEEA. The clonotype comes from a human donor in good health. Some clones in this sample may be carry-over from other donors' samples. The chain combines TRBV11-3 with TRBJ1-3, with unresolved D. Sequencing was done on a sample of CD4+ T cells sorted from blood. CDR3 nucleotides: TGTGCCAGCAGCTTCAACGGAGACACCATATATTTT. Translation gives CASSFNGDTIYF.